These T cell receptor beta chains were read from a single sample in a study of T cells in Graves' hyperthyroidism and ophthalmopathy. TCRdb re-derived calls from the multiplex PCR reads in MiXCR, one entry per CDR3 protein. Found here are hundreds of thousands of distinct CDR3 sequences, 45% of them singletons; the top ten hold roughly 6.5%. The sequencing input was peripheral blood or thyroid tissue (not recorded which). The receptors here all came from an adult man with Graves' disease, either hyperthyroidism or ophthalmopathy (not recorded which). The CDR3 runs from the conserved cysteine through the conserved F or W. The D gene is left open where the match is weak. The size field is filled for only some rows; it gives once, few, many or a size class.

abundance,v_gene,j_gene,d_gene,CDR3aa,CDR3nt
.,TRBV19,TRBJ1-1,.,CASSIRVDRSWTEAFF,TGTGCCAGTAGTATTAGGGTAGACAGGTCGTGGACTGAAGCTTTCTTT
.,TRBV20-1,TRBJ1-1,TRBD1,CSAQRQGGLLAAFF,TGCAGTGCTCAAAGACAGGGGGGCCTCCTTGCAGCTTTCTTT
.,TRBV12-3/TRBV12-4,TRBJ1-2,.,CASSFRGWDRYGYTF,TGTGCCAGCAGTTTTCGTGGCTGGGACCGCTATGGCTACACCTTC
.,TRBV13,TRBJ1-3,.,CASSLKSSGNTIYF,TGTGCCAGCAGCTTGAAAAGCTCTGGAAACACCATATATTTT
many,TRBV2,TRBJ1-2,.,CASSQIDSEGYTF,TGTGCCAGCAGTCAAATCGACAGTGAAGGCTACACCTTC
.,TRBV7-8,TRBJ2-5,TRBD2,CASSPYGTSESETQYF,TGTGCCAGCAGCCCATACGGGACTAGCGAGAGTGAGACCCAGTACTTC
few,TRBV20-1,TRBJ1-5,.,CSASKGSGGNQPQHF,TGCAGTGCTAGTAAGGGGTCTGGAGGCAATCAGCCCCAGCATTTT
many,TRBV10-3,TRBJ1-5,.,CAISESAGHQPQHF,TGTGCCATCAGTGAGTCTGCAGGTCATCAGCCCCAGCATTTT
.,TRBV7-8,TRBJ1-5,.,CASKQGNQPQHF,TGTGCCAGCAAGCAGGGGAATCAGCCCCAGCATTTT
.,TRBV7-2,TRBJ2-7,TRBD2,CASSQVPSGGEQYF,TGTGCCAGCAGCCAAGTCCCTAGCGGAGGCGAGCAGTACTTC
few,TRBV5-1,TRBJ2-7,TRBD2,CASSLRTSGSVYEQYF,TGCGCCAGCAGCCTCCGGACTAGCGGGAGTGTCTACGAGCAGTACTTC
.,TRBV6-5,TRBJ2-7,.,CASSYLGGGEQYF,TGTGCCAGCAGTTACTTAGGGGGAGGCGAGCAGTACTTC
many,TRBV2,TRBJ1-5,.,CASSRDNQPQHF,TGTGCCAGCAGCCGAGACAATCAGCCCCAGCATTTT
once,TRBV29-1,TRBJ2-7,.,CSARSGRSYEQYF,TGCAGTGCTAGGTCAGGGCGGTCCTACGAGCAGTACTTC
.,TRBV29-1,TRBJ1-3,.,CSVGRSQQTGNTIYF,TGCAGCGTTGGACGGAGCCAGCAGACTGGAAACACCATATATTTT
few,TRBV19,TRBJ1-1,.,CASSPRGSKNTEAFF,TGTGCCAGTAGCCCCCGGGGGAGCAAGAACACTGAAGCTTTCTTT
many,TRBV7-8,TRBJ1-5,.,CASSLRAESQPQHF,TGTGCCAGCAGCTTACGGGCAGAAAGTCAGCCCCAGCATTTT
few,TRBV7-9,TRBJ1-5,TRBD1,CASSHGTEGGQPQHF,TGTGCCAGCAGTCATGGGACAGAGGGTGGCCAGCCCCAGCATTTT
.,TRBV29-1,TRBJ2-7,TRBD2,CSVDSGLGEQYF,TGCAGCGTTGATTCGGGACTAGGAGAGCAGTACTTC
many,TRBV20-1,TRBJ1-2,.,CSASLTGYGYTF,TGCAGTGCTTCGTTGACGGGGTATGGCTACACCTTC
few,TRBV20-1,TRBJ1-1,.,CSAYRAATEAFF,TGCAGTGCCTACAGGGCGGCGACTGAAGCTTTCTTT
.,TRBV7-6,TRBJ2-5,.,CASSLAEGETQYF,TGTGCCAGCAGCTTAGCAGAGGGAGAGACCCAGTACTTC